This TCR beta chain was captured by sequencing in a study of T cells in Graves' hyperthyroidism and ophthalmopathy (dated by TCRdb to between 2018 and 2021). With respect to the entire study: Peripheral blood was sampled at the time of initial diagnosis, prior to any treatment. To identify TCR V-J signatures that set the groups apart, the researchers used a discovery cohort of more than 95 patients, made up of about 44 with Graves' ophthalmopathy and approximately 57 with stable Graves' hyperthyroidism. An independent validation cohort of around 19 hyperthyroidism patients and approximately 15 patients who later progressed to ophthalmopathy tested prospective prediction of ophthalmopathy. The 90 to 100 discovery patients were randomly split 7:3 into training and test sets. Thyroid tissue and blood T-cell repertoires from several Graves' hyperthyroidism patients were also compared in the study. After sampling, hyperthyroidism patients received methimazole starting at 30 mg daily, and ophthalmopathy patients received high-dose intravenous methylprednisolone. TCR Vbeta CDR3 sequencing of 130 to 150 peripheral blood samples (more than 40 ophthalmopathy, about 74 hyperthyroidism and roughly 17 progressor patients) is reported in the paper. Study-wide findings and limitations: A 13 V-J signature model separated ophthalmopathy from stable hyperthyroidism, with roughly 88% sensitivity and roughly 82% specificity in cross-validation and 80%/75% in testing. Most expanded thyroid clonotypes (frequency above 0.001) were also detected in blood, a finding suggesting that blood repertoires may reflect thyroid immune responses. In validation, progression to ophthalmopathy was predicted by the model with more than 65% sensitivity and 72.22% specificity, a median of approximately 6.5 months before onset. No statistical method was used to set the sample size in advance, and investigators knew the group allocation.

Amplification of TCR beta CDR3 regions was carried out from RNA transcripts. For the first round of RT-PCR on the TCR CDR3, the HTBI primer set was used together with the Qiagen OneStep RT-PCR kit. Libraries were constructed in a second round of multiplex PCR, after which size selection and purification were carried out. Sequencing of the libraries was done on an Illumina HiSeq2000 using paired-end 100 bp reads. The authors' pipeline ran thus. SOAPnuke was used to process the raw data, removing reads that contained adapters or uncalled bases, had a mean Phred below 15, or lacked an exact match to the constant primer or identifier. COPE v1.2.5 was used to merge the high-quality paired reads, and each unique nucleotide sequence was defined as a clonotype. MiTCR v1.1 was used to align the clonotypes against IMGT TRBV, TRBD and TRBJ reference segments. The analysis was restricted to V-J combinations with a frequency above 0.0001, which together covered around 99% of the repertoires. The TCS score was defined as the ratio of F50 (clonal expansion) to E x V (chaos), calculated using BLOSUM62-based TCRdist between CDR3 peptides within each V-J. Welch's t-statistics and random forest reduced around 520 V-J features to 13, which were used in a naive Bayes classifier (R e1071). TCRdb took the public reads, trimmed them with fastp at Q25, ran MiXCR for clone calling and kept in-frame beta chains. When rows share a CDR3 protein, they turn into one entry using the most common DNA and genes. These V and J calls derive from TCRdb rather than the authors' analysis. The sample yields hundreds of thousands of distinct CDR3 sequences; approximately 13% were counted once. Jointly, the top ten make up around 9.2% of the sample.

The CDR1 and CDR2 encoded by the germline V gene (reference sequence) are GTSNPN and SVGIG. The junction carries 22 bases between V and J, which are trimmed by 7 bases and 4 bases respectively. From the cysteine through the phenylalanine, the CDR3 covers 16 amino acids. Left in the record is the CDR3 DNA by itself, 48 bases read in frame from the first base. Stable Graves' hyperthyroidism was defined as the absence of progression to ophthalmopathy over 18 months of follow-up. Hyperthyroidism patients were newly diagnosed, had a disease duration of under 2 months, and were aged 18 to 65 years. The study excluded patients with uncontrolled infections, other autoimmune diseases, pregnancy or lactation. Diagnoses relied on clinical symptoms, serum thyroxine and TRAb, thyroid ultrasound and orbital computed tomography. PBMCs were separated from 7.5 to 10 ml of fresh peripheral blood using Ficoll-Paque density gradient centrifugation. Total RNA was extracted using Trizol reagent, and RNA quality was assessed on an Agilent 2100 Bioanalyzer.

In this sample, this clonotype turned up a few times. Its binding antigen is unknown. Per-base qualities were not stored, and no clone one base away is much larger. The sample consisted of blood. This chain is built from TRBV30 and TRBJ2-2; the D segment could be TRBD2, given 7 matching bases. This sequence was found in a woman between 18 and 29 years old with Graves' hyperthyroidism. CDR3 sequence: CASPKRGGEGTGELFF. The sequenced DNA is TGTGCCTCCCCCAAAAGGGGGGGCGAAGGCACCGGGGAGCTGTTTTTT.